The clone carrying this T cell receptor beta chain has at least ten counts. Its antigen is still unknown. This specimen comes from a study of Graves' ophthalmopathy and Graves' hyperthyroidism. Study-wide background: The study drew peripheral blood at initial diagnosis, before any treatment. Study results and caveats: Clonotypes were expanded in thyroid at above 0.001 frequency, and most also appeared in blood. A roughly 81% specificity and 85% to 90% sensitivity were achieved by a 13-signature model that separated ophthalmopathy from stable hyperthyroidism.

Excluded: other autoimmune disease, uncontrolled infection, pregnancy or lactation. Amplified material comprised TCR beta CDR3 regions derived from RNA transcripts. Scientists carried out first-round RT-PCR using HTBI primers and then a second-round multiplex PCR. TCRdb redid the calling of the multiplex PCR reads with MiXCR, one entry per CDR3 protein. Among more than 550,000 distinct CDR3 sequences listed, roughly two fifths were seen once. The CDR3 runs 14 residues. Germline V CDR1 and CDR2: LNHNV, YYDKDF (reference sequence). The V end lost 3 bases, the J end lost 4 bases, and 10 bases lay between the germline ends.

The source of this sequence is an adult man with Graves' ophthalmopathy. The chain couples TRBV15 to TRBJ1-5, with D uncertain. Material: peripheral blood. The CDR3 DNA is TGTGCCACCAGCAGGACCCTGGGGAATCAGCCCCAGCATTTT. It encodes CATSRTLGNQPQHF.